A single TCR beta chain is shown here with its context. Data came from immunoSEQ multiplex PCR; TCRdb stores just in-frame clones and leaves some out. The profile covers 220,000 or so clones, with approximately 82% appearing a single time and 1.9% taken by the ten largest. The sample is drawn from a study of blood T cell repertoires in COVID-19. The germline V and J ends were trimmed by 7 bases and 2 bases, with 12 bases remaining between them. Germline V gene lookup returns CDR1 SGHRS and CDR2 YFSETQ. The CDR3 is 13 amino acids. Sequencing input: peripheral blood. The origin of this receptor is an elderly woman with acute or convalescent COVID-19. This chain connects TRBV5-1 to TRBJ2-5; possible D gene TRBD1, 6 bases. CDR3 amino acids: CASRPDSQETQYF. Written as DNA, the CDR3 is TGCGCCAGCCGACCGGACAGTCAAGAGACCCAGTACTTC.